The present T cell receptor beta chain was sequenced within a study of control samples from healthy donors and cancer patients (dated by TCRdb to the early 2020s). The germline V gene gives CDR1 as SGHTA and CDR2 as FQGNSA. The CDR3 covers 16 residues, taking in both the cysteine and the phenylalanine. Solely the CDR3 DNA is kept, with 48 bases framed from the first base. V was cut back by 1 base and J by 7 bases, leaving a gap of 20 bases between them. Library generation was performed with the immunoSEQ multiplex PCR assay. Drawn from immuneACCESS, this table holds only the in-frame rearrangements with V and J called that TCRdb kept. Clones are partly lost; checked studies trace under half to an unresolved V gene and leave the rest unexplained. This sample comprises approximately 110,000 clones, approximately 90% of them detected only once. 6.5% to 9% of the sample comes from the top ten. Turning to this clone: Its cognate antigen has yet to be identified. The record has no base qualities; no much larger clone is one base away.

What was sequenced was blood. This receptor was obtained from a woman younger than 35 in good health. This chain joins TRBV7-2 to TRBJ2-7; perhaps TRBD2 is the D gene, with 6 bases matching. CDR3 loop: CASSLEGVAVPREQYF. The DNA sequence is given as TGTGCCAGCAGCTTAGAGGGCGTAGCGGTGCCAAGAGAGCAGTACTTC.